One and the same sample provided the 9 T cell receptor beta chains below, sequenced in a study of identical twins. TCRdb re-derived calls from the 5' RACE reads in MiXCR, one entry per CDR3 protein. The sample gives 650,000 to 800,000 distinct CDR3 sequences, less than 10% of which show up once; approximately 0.96% is in the top ten. These sequences were also reported in another study, on yellow fever vaccine responses in identical twins.

Sequenced: PBMCs. The receptors were sampled from a woman younger than 30 in good health.

This clonotype was seen a few times. CDR3 amino acids: CASSQVSTPDRDFF. CDR3 DNA sequence: TGTGCCAGCAGCCAAGTTAGTACACCGGACAGGGACTTTTTT. The gene calls are TRBV4-2 and TRBJ1-4, with TRBD1 matching 8 bases. The germline gives CDR1 LGHNA, CDR2 YNFKEQ. This CDR3 has 14 residues. V dropped 1 base and J dropped 17; count of bases not matched to a gene: 12.

In its sample, this clonotype was seen many times. This chain joins TRBV6-6 and TRBJ1-1, with a weak D call TRBD1 (6 bases). The CDR3 sequence is 11 residues long. V was trimmed by 5 bases and J by 8 bases, leaving 9 bases between them. The germline CDR1 and CDR2 sequences are MNHNY and SVGAGI (reference sequence). The chain's CDR3 is CASSLTGEAFF. As DNA, the CDR3 is TGTGCCAGCAGTCTTACAGGGGAAGCTTTCTTT.

The V and J genes are TRBV5-6 and TRBJ2-1, with unresolved D. Germline V gives CDR1 SGHDT, CDR2 YYEEEE. There are 14 residues in the CDR3. Between the trimmed V and J ends, which lost 4 bases and 0 bases, there was a span of 8 bases. Here the CDR3 reads CASSPWVSYNEQFF. DNA of the CDR3: TGTGCCAGCAGCCCATGGGTCTCCTACAATGAGCAGTTCTTC.

This clonotype has just a few counts. The rearrangement uses TRBV6-1 and TRBJ2-7; TRBD2 matches 14 bases. V shed 5 bases, J shed 1 base, and the junction held 7 bases outside the gene matches. In germline, CDR1 is MNHNS, CDR2 SASEGT. CDR3 size: 17 residues. The CDR3 DNA sequence: TGTGCCAGCAGTCAGGGACTAGCGGGGGTGAGGTCCTACGAGCAGTACTTC. Translation gives CASSQGLAGVRSYEQYF.

Here the CDR3 reads CASCRLAGELFF. CDR3 sequence (DNA): TGTGCCAGCTGTCGACTAGCCGGGGAGCTGTTTTTT. The rearrangement links TRBV6-2 or TRBV6-3 to TRBJ2-2, with D maybe TRBD2 (6 bases). This CDR3 comprises 12 residues. Per germline, CDR1 MNHEY and CDR2 SVGEGT. The V gene lost 8 bases and the J gene lost 6 bases, with 10 bases spanning the gap.

J is TRBJ2-7 and V is TRBV25-1; D might be TRBD1 (5 bases). There are 12 residues in the CDR3. The V gene's germline CDR1 is MGHDK and CDR2 SYGVNS. Between the trimmed V and J ends, which lost 5 bases and 9 bases, there was a span of 14 bases. CDR3 bases: TGTGCCAGCAGTAGGGGCCAGCTTGGGCAGTACTTC. The encoded protein is CASSRGQLGQYF.

This clonotype appeared many times. This rearrangement joins TRBV20-1 to TRBJ2-3, with D possibly being TRBD2 (6 bases). With 5 bases removed from V and 5 bases from J, the gap between germline ends came to 20 bases. The CDR3 has 15 amino acids. Germline values: CDR1 DFQATT, CDR2 SNEGSKA (reference sequence). The CDR3 bases are TGCAGTGCTCCTGATCTTCGCGGGAAAGGAGATACGCAGTATTTT. It codes for CSAPDLRGKGDTQYF.

V and J are TRBV20-1 and TRBJ2-7; no firm D call. CDR3 size: 16 residues. CDR1 is DFQATT and CDR2 is SNEGSKA in the germline V gene (reference sequence). V lost 1 base and J lost 5, with 21 bases in between. CDR3 bases: TGCAGTGCTAGAGCCATTGGGATTTCCATCCCCCACGAGCAGTACTTC. This translates into CSARAIGISIPHEQYF.

This clonotype occurred many times. The CDR3 nucleotides are TGTGCCAGCTCAGACAACTCCTACGAGCAGTACTTC. Protein: CASSDNSYEQYF. The chain uses TRBV18 and TRBJ2-7; D is ambiguous. Germline V CDR1 and CDR2: KGHSH, LQKENI. The CDR3 has 12 residues. V lost 5 bases and J 0 bases, leaving 5 bases between the germline ends.